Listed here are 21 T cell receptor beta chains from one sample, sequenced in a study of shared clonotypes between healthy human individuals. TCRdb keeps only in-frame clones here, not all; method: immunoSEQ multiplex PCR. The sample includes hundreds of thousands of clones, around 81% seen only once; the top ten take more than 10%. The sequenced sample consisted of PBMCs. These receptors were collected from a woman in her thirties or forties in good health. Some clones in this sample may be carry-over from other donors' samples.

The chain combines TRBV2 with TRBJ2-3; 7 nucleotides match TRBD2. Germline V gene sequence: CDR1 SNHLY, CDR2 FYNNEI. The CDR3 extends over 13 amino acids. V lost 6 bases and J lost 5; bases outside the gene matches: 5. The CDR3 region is CASRGEGGDTQYF. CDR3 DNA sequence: TGTGCCAGCAGGGGGGAGGGCGGAGATACGCAGTATTTT.

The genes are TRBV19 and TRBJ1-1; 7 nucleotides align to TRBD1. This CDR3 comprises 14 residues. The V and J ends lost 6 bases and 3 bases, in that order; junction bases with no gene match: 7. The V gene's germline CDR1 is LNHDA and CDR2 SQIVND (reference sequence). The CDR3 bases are TGTGCCAGTAGGACGGACAGGTCGGACACTGAAGCTTTCTTT. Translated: CASRTDRSDTEAFF.

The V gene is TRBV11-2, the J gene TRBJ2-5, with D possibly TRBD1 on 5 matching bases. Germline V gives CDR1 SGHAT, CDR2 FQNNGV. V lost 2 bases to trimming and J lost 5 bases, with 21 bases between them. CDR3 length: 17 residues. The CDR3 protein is CASSLLVGRRGGETQYF. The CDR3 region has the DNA TGTGCCAGCAGCTTATTAGTGGGTCGAAGGGGCGGTGAGACCCAGTACTTC.

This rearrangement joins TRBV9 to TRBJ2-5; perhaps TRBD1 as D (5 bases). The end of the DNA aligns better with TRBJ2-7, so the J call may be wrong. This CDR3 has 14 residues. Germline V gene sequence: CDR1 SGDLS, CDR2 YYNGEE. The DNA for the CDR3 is TGTGCCAGCAGCGTACCTGACAGTACCTACGAGCAGTACTTC. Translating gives CASSVPDSTYEQYF.

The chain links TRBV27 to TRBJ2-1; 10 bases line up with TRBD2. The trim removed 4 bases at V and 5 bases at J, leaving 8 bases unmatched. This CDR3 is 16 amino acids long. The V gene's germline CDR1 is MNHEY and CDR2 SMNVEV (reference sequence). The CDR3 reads CASSSYILAGDNEQFF. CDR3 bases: TGTGCCAGCAGTTCTTATATCCTAGCGGGGGACAATGAGCAGTTCTTC.

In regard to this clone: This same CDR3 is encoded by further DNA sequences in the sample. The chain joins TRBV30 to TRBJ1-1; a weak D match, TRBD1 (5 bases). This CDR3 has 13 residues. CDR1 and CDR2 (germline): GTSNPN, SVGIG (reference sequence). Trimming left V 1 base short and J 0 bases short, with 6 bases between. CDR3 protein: CAWSGGVNTEAFF. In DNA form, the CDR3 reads TGTGCCTGGAGTGGGGGGGTGAACACTGAAGCTTTCTTT.

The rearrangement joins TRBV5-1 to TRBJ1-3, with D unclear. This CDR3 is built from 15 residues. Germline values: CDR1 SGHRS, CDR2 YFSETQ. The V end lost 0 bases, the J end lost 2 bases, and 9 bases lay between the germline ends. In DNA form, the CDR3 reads TGCGCCAGCAGCTTGGATGGGGTGCCTGGAAACACCATATATTTT. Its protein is CASSLDGVPGNTIYF.

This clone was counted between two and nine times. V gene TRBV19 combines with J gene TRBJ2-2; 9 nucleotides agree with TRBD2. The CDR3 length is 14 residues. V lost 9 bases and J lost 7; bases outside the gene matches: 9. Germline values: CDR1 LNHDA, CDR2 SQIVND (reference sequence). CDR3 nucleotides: TGTGCCAGCGGACCCGGGACTAGCTTCGGGGAGCTGTTTTTT. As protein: CASGPGTSFGELFF.

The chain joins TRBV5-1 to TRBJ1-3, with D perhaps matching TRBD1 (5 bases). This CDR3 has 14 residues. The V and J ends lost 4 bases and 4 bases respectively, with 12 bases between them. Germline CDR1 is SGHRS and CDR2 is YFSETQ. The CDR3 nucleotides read TGCGCCAGCAGCGCCGGGGCGCCGGGAAACACCATATATTTT. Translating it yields CASSAGAPGNTIYF.

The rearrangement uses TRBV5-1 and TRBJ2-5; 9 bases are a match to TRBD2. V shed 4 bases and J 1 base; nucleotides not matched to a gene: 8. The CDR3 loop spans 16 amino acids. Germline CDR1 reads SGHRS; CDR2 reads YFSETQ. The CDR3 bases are TGCGCCAGCAGCCCCCAAGGGGGACTAGCCCAAGAGACCCAGTACTTC. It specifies CASSPQGGLAQETQYF.

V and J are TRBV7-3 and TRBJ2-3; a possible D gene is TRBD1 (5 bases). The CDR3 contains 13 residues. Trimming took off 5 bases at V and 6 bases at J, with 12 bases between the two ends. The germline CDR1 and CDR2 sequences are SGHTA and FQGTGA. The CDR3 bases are TGTGCCAGCAGCACCTCCAGGGCCGATACGCAGTATTTT. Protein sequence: CASSTSRADTQYF.

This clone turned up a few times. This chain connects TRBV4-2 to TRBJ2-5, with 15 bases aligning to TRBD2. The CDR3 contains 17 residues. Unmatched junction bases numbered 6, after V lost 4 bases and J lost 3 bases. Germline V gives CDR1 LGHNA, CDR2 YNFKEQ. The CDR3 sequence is CASSRGLAGGGKETQYF. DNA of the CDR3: TGTGCCAGCAGCCGAGGACTAGCGGGAGGGGGAAAAGAGACCCAGTACTTC.

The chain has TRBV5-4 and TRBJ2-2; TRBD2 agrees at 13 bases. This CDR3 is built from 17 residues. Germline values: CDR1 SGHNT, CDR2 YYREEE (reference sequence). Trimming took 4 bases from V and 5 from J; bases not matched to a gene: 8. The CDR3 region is CASSPGLAGDWTGELFF. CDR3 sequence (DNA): TGTGCCAGCAGCCCCGGACTAGCGGGAGATTGGACCGGGGAGCTGTTTTTT.

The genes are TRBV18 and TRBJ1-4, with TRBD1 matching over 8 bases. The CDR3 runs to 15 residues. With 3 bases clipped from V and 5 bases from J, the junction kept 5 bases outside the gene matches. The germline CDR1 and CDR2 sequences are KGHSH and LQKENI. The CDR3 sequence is CASSPRTGRNEKLFF. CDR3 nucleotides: TGTGCCAGCTCACCCCGGACAGGGAGAAATGAAAAACTGTTTTTT.

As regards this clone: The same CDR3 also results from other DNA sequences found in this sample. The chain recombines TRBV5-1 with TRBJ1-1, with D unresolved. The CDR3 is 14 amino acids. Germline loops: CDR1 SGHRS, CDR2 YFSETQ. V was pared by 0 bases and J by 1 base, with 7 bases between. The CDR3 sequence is CASSLARGNTEAFF. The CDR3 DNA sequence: TGCGCCAGCAGCTTGGCTCGCGGGAACACTGAAGCTTTCTTT.

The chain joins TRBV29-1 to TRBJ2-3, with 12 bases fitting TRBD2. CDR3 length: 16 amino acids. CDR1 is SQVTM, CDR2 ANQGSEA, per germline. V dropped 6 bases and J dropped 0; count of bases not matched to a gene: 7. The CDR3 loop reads CSVIGLAGKSTDTQYF. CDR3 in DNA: TGCAGCGTCATCGGACTAGCGGGAAAGAGCACAGATACGCAGTATTTT.

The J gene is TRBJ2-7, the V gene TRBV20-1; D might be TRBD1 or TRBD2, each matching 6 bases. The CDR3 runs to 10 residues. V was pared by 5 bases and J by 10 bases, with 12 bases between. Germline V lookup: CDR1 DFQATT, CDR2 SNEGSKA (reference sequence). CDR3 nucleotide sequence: TGCAGTGCTCGCCGCGGGACACAGTACTTC. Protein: CSARRGTQYF.

The CDR3 bases are TGTGCCAGCAGTGGTAGCGGGAGGGCCCCTTCTCAAGAGACCCAGTACTTC. It codes for CASSGSGRAPSQETQYF. This sequence joins TRBV6-1 and TRBJ2-5; 11 nucleotides line up with TRBD2. This CDR3 comprises 17 residues. Per germline, CDR1 MNHNS and CDR2 SASEGT. The V segment lost 4 bases and the J segment 2 bases; nucleotides outside the gene matches: 9.

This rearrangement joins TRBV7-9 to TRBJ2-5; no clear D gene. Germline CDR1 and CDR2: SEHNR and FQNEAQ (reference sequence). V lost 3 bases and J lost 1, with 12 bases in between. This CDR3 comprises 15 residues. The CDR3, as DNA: TGTGCCAGCAGCTTCCCCCGACTGTTCCAAGAGACCCAGTACTTC. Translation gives CASSFPRLFQETQYF.

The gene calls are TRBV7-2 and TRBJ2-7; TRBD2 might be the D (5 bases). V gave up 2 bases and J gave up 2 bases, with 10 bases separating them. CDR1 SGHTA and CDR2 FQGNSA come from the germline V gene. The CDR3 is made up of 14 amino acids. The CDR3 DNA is TGTGCCAGCAGCTTAATGCCCGGGACCTACGAGCAGTACTTC. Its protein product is CASSLMPGTYEQYF.

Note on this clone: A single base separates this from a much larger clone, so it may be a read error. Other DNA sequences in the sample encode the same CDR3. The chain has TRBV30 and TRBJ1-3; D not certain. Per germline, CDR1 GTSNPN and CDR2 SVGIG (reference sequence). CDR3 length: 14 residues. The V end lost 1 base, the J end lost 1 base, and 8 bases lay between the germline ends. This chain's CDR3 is CAWSERGSGNTIYF. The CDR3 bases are TGTGCCTGGAGTGAGAGAGGATCTGGAAACACCATATATTTT.